A selection of T cell receptor beta chains follows, all from one sample in a study of Japanese encephalitis immunity and Zika vaccine responses. Via MiXCR, TCRdb re-called the 5' RACE reads, giving one row per CDR3 protein. This sample has 250 or so distinct CDR3 sequences, with around 2.5% found just once. The sequenced sample was antigen-activated CD4+ T cells from blood, cultured, obtained during a Zika inactivated vaccine study. The origin of the receptors is an adult man who received an inactivated Zika virus vaccine. CDR3s leave out the opening cysteine and the closing phenylalanine or tryptophan. A D gene is named only where the DNA matches it firmly.

>-|TRBJ2-7|TRBV20-1|9
SARSSYEQY
>-|TRBJ2-2|TRBV4-3|14
ASSQEGGYLLGELF
>-|TRBJ2-3|TRBV12-3/TRBV12-4|10
ASSFYTDTQY
>-|TRBJ2-1|TRBV13|11
ASSSPESYSQF
>-|TRBJ1-2|TRBV6-6|9
ASNQFGGYT
>-|TRBJ2-2|TRBV7-2|14
ASSSFRLANTGELF
>TRBD2|TRBJ2-5|TRBV12-3/TRBV12-4|10
ASRRGEETQY
>-|TRBJ2-3|TRBV12-3/TRBV12-4|13
ASSLRAWGRDTQY
>TRBD1|TRBJ2-7|TRBV11-2|15
ASSQTSTGIRSYEQY
>-|TRBJ1-1|TRBV4-3|14
ASSRDTPGGHTEAF
>-|TRBJ2-5|TRBV27|12
ASSTRWVGETQY
>-|TRBJ1-1|TRBV12-3/TRBV12-4|9
ASTWGGRAF
>TRBD1|TRBJ1-4|TRBV7-8|12
ASSYGTVNEKLF
>TRBD2|TRBJ2-7|TRBV7-2|13
ASSLAGTSAGEQY
>-|TRBJ2-6|TRBV6-2/TRBV6-3|14
ASSRDTSSGANVLT
>-|TRBJ2-1|TRBV5-1|14
ASSFSPRVPANEQF
>-|TRBJ2-3|TRBV6-2/TRBV6-3|15
ASSYSASSRSTDTQY
>TRBD2|TRBJ2-2|TRBV11-2|13
ASSLEAGGIGELF
>TRBD2|TRBJ2-5|TRBV7-2|14
ASSTRLAGGQETQY
>-|TRBJ2-2|TRBV7-2|13
ASSPQRPMAGELF
>-|TRBJ1-2|TRBV4-3|13
ASSQDRAYNYGYT
>-|TRBJ1-1|TRBV6-2/TRBV6-3|11
ASNTGMNTEAF